What follows describes a single T cell receptor beta chain. Its recognized antigen is unknown. No base-level quality is on record; no much larger clone is a single base apart. This record belongs to a study of blood T cell repertoires in COVID-19 (dated by TCRdb to 2018 to 2020). As for the study more broadly: Samples from collaborators originated in the United States, Italy and Spain and spanned both the acute and convalescent phases of COVID-19. Where HLA class I and class II types were available, the types were taken from metadata supplied by the sample provider, not from assay-based typing. The repertoires were released in a freely available public database intended as a resource for research on the immune response to SARS-CoV-2. Samples came from the ongoing ImmuneRACE study (first 160 participants) plus 1,254 subjects from 6 global collaborators. The sample metadata nearly always contained a de-identified subject ID, COVID-19 status, age in years and sex. The material from the prospective study consisted of cDNA or gDNA derived from T cells, B-cell-depleted T cells, or PBMCs. Deeply sampled blood TCRbeta repertoires from subjects exposed to, actively infected with, or recovered from COVID-19 were included in the dataset.

Whole blood was collected in K2EDTA tubes by collaborating institutions according to the institutions' own protocols. For TCRbeta analysis, collaborators shipped samples as frozen whole blood, isolated PBMCs, or DNA extracted from either of those sample types. The CDR3 sequence holds 12 residues, the cysteine and phenylalanine included. Only the CDR3 DNA is retained, 36 bases long and in frame from the first base. Based on the germline V gene (reference sequence), the CDR1 and CDR2 sequences are LNHDA and SQIVND. V is clipped by 4 bases and J by 4 bases, and the sequence between their germline boundaries is 7 bases long. Study-wide findings and limitations: The amount of clinical and demographic metadata varied by source and participant and was provided uncurated.

The immunoSEQ Assay, a bias-controlled multiplex PCR, was used to amplify TCRbeta CDR3 regions from genomic DNA. In the original analysis: The number of nucleated cells in each sample was estimated by amplification of reference gene primers within the assay. To quantify the absolute abundance of each unique TCRbeta CDR3 rearrangement, sequence reads were collapsed and filtered. For each sample, productive Simpson clonality was calculated by taking the square root of Simpson's diversity index across productive rearrangements. The table was pulled from immuneACCESS by TCRdb, which kept in-frame rearrangements only. Such tables lose some clones; where checked, under half of the loss comes from unresolved V genes, and the rest has no known cause. V and J calls and clone size follow that table, whereas D and trimming were derived from the DNA. Counted in this sample were about 89,000 clones; 65% to 85% of them appeared once. The leading ten clones occupy roughly 10% of the sample.

The sequence was collected from a woman at least 80 years old with acute or convalescent COVID-19. Sequenced material: peripheral blood. The chain employs TRBV19 and TRBJ1-2, and possibly TRBD1, on 6 matching bases. CDR3 loop: CASSRQAYGYTF. DNA sequence: TGTGCCAGTAGTAGACAGGCCTATGGCTACACCTTC.